What follows are 3 T cell receptor beta chains derived from one specimen sequenced in a study of T cells in narcolepsy (dated by TCRdb to the late 2010s). Libraries were constructed by the immunoSEQ multiplex PCR assay. TCRdb carries this immuneACCESS record with in-frame sequences only. Its versions omit some clonotypes, under half of them owing to an unresolved V gene in the studies checked, with the rest unexplained. Here the sample has over 10,000 clones; roughly 91% occur a single time. The ten largest clones capture approximately 1.6% of the sample. Sequencing input: CD45RA- memory CD4+ T cells from PBMCs. The sample's cell subset or site label is to be understood as: memory T cells sorted ex vivo from peripheral blood. The receptors originated from a human donor with narcolepsy.

This clone was observed once. The chain employs TRBV9 and TRBJ1-2, with D perhaps matching TRBD1 (5 bases). Germline CDR1 is SGDLS and CDR2 is YYNGEE. This CDR3 is built from 14 residues. V lost 7 bases and J lost 3, with 16 bases in between. DNA of the CDR3: TGTGCCAGCGGGGCTGGGGCTCCCTACTATGGCTACACCTTC. Its protein is CASGAGAPYYGYTF.

This chain connects TRBV15 to TRBJ2-2; 11 positions agree with TRBD1. The CDR3 covers 17 residues. V lost 1 base, J lost 2 bases, and 3 bases stayed unmatched. In germline, CDR1 is LNHNV, CDR2 YYDKDF (reference sequence). The CDR3, as DNA: TGTGCCACCAGCAGAGCCGGGACAGGGGGAAACACCGGGGAGCTGTTTTTT. Translation: CATSRAGTGGNTGELFF.

This chain connects TRBV28 to TRBJ2-5; TRBD1 might be the D (6 bases). The CDR3 runs 15 residues. Deletions cut 6 bases from V and 0 bases from J, with 14 bases between. Per germline, CDR1 MDHEN and CDR2 SYDVKM. Here the CDR3 DNA reads TGTGCCAGCAGGACCGGACAGACATACCAAGAGACCCAGTACTTC. This encodes CASRTGQTYQETQYF.